This TCR beta chain derives from a study of cytomegalovirus exposure and HLA in healthy donors. This PCR relied on a set of 60 Vbeta primers and 13 Jbeta primers. The data were produced by immunoSEQ multiplex PCR, yet TCRdb's version contains in-frame clones alone and is incomplete. The sample yields fewer than 150,000 clones, about four fifths seen once. The V and J ends lost 5 bases and 0 bases respectively, with 14 bases between them. Germline CDR1 reads SGHVS; CDR2 reads FNYEAQ. The CDR3 loop spans 15 amino acids. This receptor was identified in a man aged 35 to 55 in good health and CMV-seropositive. The chain combines TRBV7-6 with TRBJ2-7; D perhaps matches TRBD1 (6 bases). The sample consisted of PBMCs. The CDR3 sequence is CASSPYSTGSYEQYF. CDR3 nucleotides: TGTGCCAGCAGCCCCTACTCGACAGGCTCCTACGAGCAGTACTTC. Looking up the rest from reference TRBV7-6 and TRBJ2-7 gives the full variable domain: GAGVSQSPRYKVTKRGQDVALRCDPISGHVSLYWYRQALGQGPEFLTYFNYEAQQDKSGLPNDRFSAERPEGSISTLTIQRTEQRDSAMYRCASSPYSTGSYEQYFGPGTRLTVT.